This T cell receptor beta chain was recorded in a study of T cell changes during pregnancy in multiple sclerosis. This CDR3 contains 15 residues. V lost 4 bases to trimming and J lost 10 bases; unmatched junction nucleotides: 7. Germline V gene data show CDR1 as SGHNT and CDR2 as YYREEE (reference sequence). Sequencing used immunoSEQ multiplex PCR; TCRdb keeps in-frame clones, though not all of them. The repertoire has around 100,000 clones, approximately 90% of them found once; the top ten carry 3.5%. This clonotype was obtained from a female donor with multiple sclerosis, enrolled in a pregnancy study. V gene TRBV5-4 combines with J gene TRBJ2-1; 14 bases agree with TRBD2. The sequencing used peripheral blood, collected after pregnancy. CDR3 in amino acids: CASSTTSGGVYEQFF. The DNA for the CDR3 is TGTGCCAGCAGCACGACTAGCGGGGGGGTTTACGAGCAGTTCTTC.